This entry describes one TCR beta chain. This clonotype was counted at least ten times. Its antigen remains undetermined. Per-base quality was not reported, and no clone a single base away is much larger than it. The library was obtained by 5' RACE. Reads for this sample came from an Illumina HiSeq 2500. A second PCR of roughly 6 to 12 cycles was performed with a sample-barcoded 5' primer and a J-beta primer mix. Each TCR beta cDNA molecule received a unique molecular identifier from a template-switch 5' adaptor carrying 12 random nucleotides. Each sample yielded at least 2.5 million CDR3-containing paired-end reads. First-strand cDNA was synthesized from all RNA with the Mint cDNA synthesis kit, primed by a TRBC-specific oligonucleotide. All cDNA was treated with uracil-DNA glycosylase and then went through a first 18-cycle PCR with the universal primers M1SS and BC2_uni_R. As for the original processing: For normalization, 1 million high-quality reads, each with a distinct molecular identifier, were randomly selected from each sample. Instead of being binned into consensus sequences, reads with shared molecular identifiers were discarded. MiTCR, with a Q25 quality threshold and the strictest error-elimination algorithm, was used for CDR3 identification, clonotype clustering and error correction. A nonparametric unseen species model using Euler transformation provided a lower-bound estimate of total TCR beta diversity. TCRdb reprocessed the public reads (quality trimming at Q25 with fastp, clone calling with MiXCR) and kept in-frame beta chains. Identical CDR3 proteins give one entry, which carries the most common genes and DNA. The V and J calls and clone size are TCRdb's, not the authors'. For this sample there are 630,000 or so distinct CDR3 sequences; about 30% appear just once. More than 15% of the sample lies in the top ten.

This specimen belongs to a study of blood T cells in healthy people across ages (dated by TCRdb to about 2015). Regarding the complete study: Template switching captured roughly one uniquely barcoded TCR beta cDNA molecule per two T cells in model experiments. Using the same blood draw, the study looked at two additional independent replicas of 1 million unique cDNA reads for two donors, one aged 18 to 30 and the other aged 80 or older. Four age groups were formed from the donors: young (average 16 years), middle-aged (approximately 40), aged (62) and long-lived (around 80). Using deep sequencing normalized with unique cDNA molecular identifiers, the study measured how TCR beta repertoire diversity changes with age. To avoid experimental bias, donors of different ages were randomly spread across the sequencing lanes. Broad study findings and their caveats: Since profiling was done on bulk unsorted PBMCs, naive and antigen-experienced compartments could not be conclusively compared. The CMV infection status of donors was not known, potentially confounding age-related changes in expanded clonotypes. There was a strong correlation between observed TCR beta diversity and the percentage of naive T cells measured by flow cytometry. Estimates of total diversity from one million sequenced T cells were regarded as lower bounds and underestimates. As age increased, observed TCR beta diversity per million T cells dropped in a roughly linear way, and a significant reduction was already evident by age 40. Compared with the aged group, the long-lived group had more naive CD4+ T cells, fewer expanded clones and increased TCR diversity, suggesting age selection.

Donors were 39 systemically healthy Caucasian individuals from Russia aged about 6 to 100 years. Each donor gave ten milliliters of peripheral blood, collected into EDTA-treated Vacutainer tubes. Ficoll-Paque density-gradient centrifugation was used to isolate PBMCs, with at least 7 million per sample. Total RNA was extracted from PBMCs with Trizol reagent, with at least 5.5 micrograms obtained per sample. For every donor, flow cytometry on a PBMC aliquot measured the percentage of naive CD45RAhigh/CD27high T cells. The germline V gene yields SGHDT for CDR1 and YYEEEE for CDR2. The CDR3 contains 13 residues, cysteine and phenylalanine counted. Only the CDR3 DNA is retained, 39 bases long and in frame from the first base. The junction shows trimming of 4 bases on V and 2 bases on J, plus 8 bases between the germline ends.

The chain couples TRBV5-6 to TRBJ2-3; the D region possibly corresponds to TRBD2 (5 bases align). The sample comprised blood. This clonotype was sampled from an elderly woman in good health. Here is the DNA: TGTGCCAGCAGCAGCGGCGCCACAGATACGCAGTATTTT. This codes for CASSSGATDTQYF.